This T cell receptor (beta chain) came from a study of breast tumors, draining lymph nodes, adjacent tissues. Using its own MiXCR run on the multiplex PCR reads, TCRdb lists one record per CDR3 protein. The table has about 180,000 distinct CDR3 sequences, around a third seen once. Study outcomes and limitations: Compared with lymph nodes, tumors were less diverse; compared with nontumor tissue, more. Tumor T cell lymph node origin was a supported hypothesis, not proven. Findings are consistent with lymph node origin and intratumoral expansion of most tumor T cells.

There are many counts of this clonotype. Its matching antigen is unknown. Germline V gene lookup returns CDR1 DFQATT and CDR2 SNEGSKA (reference sequence). Trimming took off 3 bases at V and 2 bases at J, with 22 bases between the two ends. The CDR3 is 18 residues long. Axillary draining lymph nodes of breast cancer patients supplied the node samples. The receptor was isolated from a female donor with breast cancer. Some clones in this sample may be carry-over from other donors' samples. This rearrangement joins TRBV20-1 to TRBJ1-4, with D unresolved. Sequencing was performed on axillary lymph node tissue. The CDR3 DNA reads TGCAGTGCTAGGGTGTGGGTCACTGAGTTTATGACTAATGAAAAACTGTTTTTT. Amino acid sequence: CSARVWVTEFMTNEKLFF.